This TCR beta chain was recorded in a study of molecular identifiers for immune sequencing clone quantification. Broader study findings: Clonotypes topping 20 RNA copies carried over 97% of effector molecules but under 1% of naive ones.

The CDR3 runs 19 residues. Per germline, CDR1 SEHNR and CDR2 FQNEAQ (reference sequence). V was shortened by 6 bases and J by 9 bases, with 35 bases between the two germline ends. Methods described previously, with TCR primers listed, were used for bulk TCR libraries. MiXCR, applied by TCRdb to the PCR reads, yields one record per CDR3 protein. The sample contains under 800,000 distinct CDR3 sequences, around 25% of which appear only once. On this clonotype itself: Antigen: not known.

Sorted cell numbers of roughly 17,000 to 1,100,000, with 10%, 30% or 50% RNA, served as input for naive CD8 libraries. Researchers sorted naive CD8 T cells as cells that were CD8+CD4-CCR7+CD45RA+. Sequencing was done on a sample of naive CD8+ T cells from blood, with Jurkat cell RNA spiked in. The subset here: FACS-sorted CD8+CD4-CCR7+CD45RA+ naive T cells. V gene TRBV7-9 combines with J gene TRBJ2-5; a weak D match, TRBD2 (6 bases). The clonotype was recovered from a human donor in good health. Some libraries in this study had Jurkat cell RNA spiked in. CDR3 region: CASSFTIGTGVPAGRAQYF. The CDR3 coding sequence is TGTGCCAGCAGTTTTACCATCGGGACCGGGGTTCCGGCGGGACGCGCCCAGTACTTC.